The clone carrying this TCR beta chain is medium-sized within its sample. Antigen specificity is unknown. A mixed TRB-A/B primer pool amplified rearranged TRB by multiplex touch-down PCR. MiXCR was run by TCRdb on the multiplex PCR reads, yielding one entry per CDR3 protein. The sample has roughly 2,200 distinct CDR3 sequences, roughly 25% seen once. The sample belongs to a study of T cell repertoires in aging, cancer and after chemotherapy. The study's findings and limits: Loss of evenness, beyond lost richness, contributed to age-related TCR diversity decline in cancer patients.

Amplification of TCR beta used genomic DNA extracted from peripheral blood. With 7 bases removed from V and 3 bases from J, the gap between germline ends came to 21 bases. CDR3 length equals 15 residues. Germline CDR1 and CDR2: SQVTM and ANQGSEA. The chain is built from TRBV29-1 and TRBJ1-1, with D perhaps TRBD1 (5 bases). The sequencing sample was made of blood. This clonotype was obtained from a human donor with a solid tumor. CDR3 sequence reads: CSARRGLGFDTEAFF. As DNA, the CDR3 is TGCAGCGCCCGAAGGGGTTTGGGATTCGACACTGAAGCTTTCTTT.